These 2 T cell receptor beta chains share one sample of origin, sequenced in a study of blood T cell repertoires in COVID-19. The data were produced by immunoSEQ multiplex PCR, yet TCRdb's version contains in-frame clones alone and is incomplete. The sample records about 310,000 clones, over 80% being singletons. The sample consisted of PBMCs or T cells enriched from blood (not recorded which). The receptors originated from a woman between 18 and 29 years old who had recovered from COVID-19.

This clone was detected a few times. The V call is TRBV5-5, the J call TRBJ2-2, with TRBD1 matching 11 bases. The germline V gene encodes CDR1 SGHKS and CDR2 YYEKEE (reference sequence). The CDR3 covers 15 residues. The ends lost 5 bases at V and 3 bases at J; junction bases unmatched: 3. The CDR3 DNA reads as TGTGCCAGCAGTCGGGACAGGGGGGACACCGGGGAGCTGTTTTTT. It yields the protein CASSRDRGDTGELFF. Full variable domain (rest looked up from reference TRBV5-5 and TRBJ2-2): DAGVTQSPTHLIKTRGQQVTLRCSPISGHKSVSWYQQVLGQGPQFIFQYYEKEERGRGNFPDRFSARQFPNYSSELNVNALLLGDSALYLCASSRDRGDTGELFFGEGSRLTVL.

The CDR3 loop reads CASSYSSEGNYEQYF. In DNA, the CDR3 is TGTGCCAGCAGTTATTCTAGCGAGGGGAACTACGAGCAGTACTTC. The chain recombines TRBV6-5 with TRBJ2-7, with D maybe TRBD2 (6 bases). This CDR3 spans 15 amino acids. The germline gives CDR1 MNHEY, CDR2 SVGAGI. V gave up 3 bases and J gave up 3 bases, with 15 bases separating them.